Here is one TCR beta chain with its context. The data were taken from a study of blood T cell repertoires in COVID-19. Clones were sequenced by immunoSEQ multiplex PCR, and TCRdb holds only the in-frame ones, with some missing. The sample lists some 130,000 clones; around 80% were seen once. This clonotype was obtained from a man between 65 and 80 years old with acute or convalescent COVID-19. Sequencing used peripheral blood.

CDR3 nucleotides: TGCGCCAGCAGCTTAAGGACAGGGTCCAATGAGCAGTTCTTC. Translating it yields CASSLRTGSNEQFF. The chain uses TRBV5-1 and TRBJ2-1; 8 bases map to TRBD1. The J segment lost 6 bases and the V segment lost 2 bases, leaving 4 bases of the junction unmatched. The CDR3 spans 14 residues. The germline V gene encodes CDR1 SGHRS and CDR2 YFSETQ.